A single T cell receptor beta chain is shown here with its context. Its specificity is unknown. This entry comes from a study of type 1 regulatory T cells. As for the study in general: T-allo10 is a Tr1-enriched, alloantigen-specific CD4 T cell product made in vitro.

The germline gives CDR1 SGHRS, CDR2 YFSETQ. V was shortened by 5 bases and J by 4 bases, with 8 bases between the two germline ends. There are 12 residues in the CDR3. Study results and caveats: Tr1 cells had a more restricted TCR repertoire than non-Tr1 cells.

TCRdb reprocessed the reads via MiXCR and lists one record per CDR3 protein. The sample includes tens of thousands of distinct CDR3 sequences, around 21% of them seen just once. This receptor was obtained from a human donor in good health. The rearrangement uses TRBV5-1 and TRBJ2-3; D is perhaps TRBD2 (5 bases). The sample was cultured type 1 regulatory T (Tr1) cells, either the whole culture or a sorted fraction (not recorded which). CDR3 sequence reads: CASSGGSDTQYF. In DNA, the CDR3 is TGCGCCAGCAGTGGAGGATCAGATACGCAGTATTTT. Full variable domain (outside the CDR3, taken from reference TRBV5-1 and TRBJ2-3): KAGVTQTPRYLIKTRGQQVTLSCSPISGHRSVSWYQQTPGQGLQFLFEYFSETQRNKGNFPGRFSGRQFSNSRSEMNVSTLELGDSALYLCASSGGSDTQYFGPGTRLTVL.